The entry that follows covers one T cell receptor (beta chain) sequence. The data stem from a study of cytomegalovirus exposure and HLA in healthy donors. PCR primers comprised 60 Vbeta and 13 Jbeta primers. Sequencing was performed with immunoSEQ multiplex PCR; in TCRdb, only in-frame clones are kept and a portion is missing. The data show under 150,000 clones, about three quarters seen once. This CDR3 has 13 amino acids. Germline values: CDR1 SGDLS, CDR2 YYNGEE. The V and J ends lost 3 bases and 5 bases respectively, with 9 bases between them. The V gene is TRBV9, the J gene TRBJ2-1; TRBD1 might be the D (6 bases). The TCR sequence derives from a man aged 18-30 years in good health and CMV-seronegative. The sequenced sample was PBMCs. The CDR3 loop is CASSADSNNEQFF. In DNA form, the CDR3 reads TGTGCCAGCAGCGCGGACAGCAACAATGAGCAGTTCTTC.